The next 31 T cell receptor beta chains were all read from a single sample in a study of read filtering for tumor transcriptome and immune sequencing. This library used roughly 370 ng RNA and molecular barcoded adaptors spanning alpha/delta and beta/gamma chains. TCRdb re-analysed the reads in MiXCR, keeping a single row per CDR3 protein. The data hold tens of thousands of distinct CDR3 sequences, with about a fifth observed a single time. Source material: a population of CD138-negative cells sorted from bone marrow. Receptor source: a donor older than 35 with multiple myeloma.

Concerning this clonotype itself: Given a much more abundant clone one base away, this may be a read error. The chain has TRBV11-2 and TRBJ2-3; 7 bases agree with TRBD1. Germline lookup yields CDR1 SGHAT and CDR2 FQNNGV. The junction had 6 bases not matched to a gene; V was cut back by 8 bases and J by 1 base. The CDR3 length is 14 residues. The CDR3 DNA is TGTGCCAGCGGCCGAGGGACAGGCACAGATACGCAGTATTTT. It translates to CASGRGTGTDTQYF.

Ten or more counts support this clonotype. The chain recombines TRBV7-8 with TRBJ2-5, with D perhaps TRBD1 (7 bases). Germline CDR1 is SGHVS and CDR2 is FQNEAQ. There are 14 residues in the CDR3. V lost 5 bases and J 5 bases, leaving 15 bases between the germline ends. The CDR3 spells CASSRQGGGETQYF. CDR3 nucleotide sequence: TGTGCCAGCAGCCGACAGGGAGGTGGGGAGACCCAGTACTTC.

Many counts were recorded for this clonotype. The V gene is TRBV18, the J gene TRBJ2-2; possibly TRBD2 for D (5 bases). Trimming pared 8 bases from V and 5 bases from J, leaving 12 bases between. This CDR3 has 13 amino acids. Germline CDR1 reads KGHSH; CDR2 reads LQKENI. CDR3 region: CASPTPGTGELFF. CDR3 DNA sequence: TGTGCCAGCCCCACGCCGGGAACCGGGGAGCTGTTTTTT.

This clonotype was observed a single time. At one end the junction does not follow the germline gene, possibly because of a read error. This chain connects TRBV12-3 or TRBV12-4 to TRBJ2-5, with TRBD1 matching 7 bases. There are 15 residues in the CDR3. In nucleotides, the CDR3 is TGTGCCAGCACCGGGGACAGCCCGAGAGGGGAGACCCAGAACTTC. It codes for CASTGDSPRGETQNF.

Concerning this clonotype: A much larger clonotype is one base distant, so this may be a read error. Here the CDR3 reads CASRGRGEAQYF. CDR3 DNA: TGTGCCAGCCGCGGGAGGGGAGAGGCCCAGTACTTC. This sequence joins TRBV11-2 and TRBJ2-5, with 9 nucleotides matching TRBD2. The CDR3 has 12 amino acids. Per germline, CDR1 SGHAT and CDR2 FQNNGV.

The sample holds many counts of this clonotype. The rearrangement links TRBV11-1 to TRBJ1-2; no reliable D call. The CDR3 has 12 amino acids. CDR1 is SGHAT and CDR2 is FQDESV in the germline V gene (reference sequence). V lost 5 bases to trimming and J lost 4 bases, with 8 bases between them. CDR3 DNA: TGTGCCAGCAGCAAGGGAGGCTATGGCTACACCTTC. Protein: CASSKGGYGYTF.

This clonotype was picked up many times. This rearrangement joins TRBV20-1 to TRBJ2-1, with 13 bases fitting TRBD2. Germline lookup yields CDR1 DFQATT and CDR2 SNEGSKA (reference sequence). The CDR3 extends over 15 amino acids. V gave up 5 bases and J gave up 9 bases; unmatched junction bases: 10. The chain's CDR3 is CSALTSGRAYGEQFF. In DNA form, the CDR3 reads TGCAGTGCTCTTACTAGCGGGAGGGCATACGGTGAGCAGTTCTTC.

Notes on this clonotype: A single base is all that separates this from a far larger clone, so a read error is likely. The V and J genes are TRBV12-3 or TRBV12-4 and TRBJ2-1; D is uncertain. Trimming pared 6 bases from V and 10 bases from J, leaving 16 bases between. The CDR3 is made up of 13 amino acids. CDR3 sequence reads: CASRPRTHTEQFF. Written as DNA, the CDR3 is TGTGCCAGCAGACCTAGGACCCATACCGAGCAGTTCTTC.

This clonotype was seen at least ten times. V gene TRBV21-1 combines with J gene TRBJ1-1. TRBV21-1 is a pseudogene segment. The CDR3 covers 15 residues. The CDR3 DNA follows: TGTGCCAGCAGCCTGCGACCAGGGCCCAACACTGAAGCTTTCTTT. As protein: CASSLRPGPNTEAFF.

This clonotype was seen many times. J is TRBJ1-1 and V is TRBV2; TRBD1 aligns across 10 bases. This CDR3 is 15 amino acids long. Trimming at V came to 6 bases and at J to 1 base, leaving 5 bases not matched to a gene. Germline V gene data show CDR1 as SNHLY and CDR2 as FYNNEI. CDR3 in DNA: TGTGCCAGCAGGGCGAGACAGGGGGCGAACACTGAAGCTTTCTTT. Translation: CASRARQGANTEAFF.

This clonotype was detected many times. The chain employs TRBV6-4 and TRBJ2-4, with a weak D call TRBD1 (6 bases). The ends were cut back, 10 bases at V and 6 bases at J, with 25 bases in the middle. Germline assignment: CDR1 MRHNA and CDR2 SNTAGT. The CDR3 runs 16 residues. The CDR3 DNA reads as TGTGCCACAGGGGTCGGCCGGGACGTACTAGGAAACATTCAGTACTTC. This encodes CATGVGRDVLGNIQYF.

This clonotype has a handful of counts. A single base separates this from a much larger clone, so it may be a read error. J is TRBJ2-7 and V is TRBV7-9; tentatively, D is TRBD2 (6 bases). Germline lookup yields CDR1 SEHNR and CDR2 FQNEAQ (reference sequence). The CDR3 runs to 14 residues. For the CDR3, the DNA is TGTGCCAGCAGCCCACTAGGAGGGGTGTACGAGCGGTACTTC. Protein product: CASSPLGGVYERYF.

This clonotype was found once. A read error may account for a junction end that differs from germline. CDR3 nucleotides: TGCAGCGTTGCCGAGCAGCCCTACGAGCAGTGCTTC. Protein sequence: CSVAEQPYEQCF. The genes are TRBV29-1 and TRBJ2-7, with no clear D. CDR3 length equals 12 residues. Germline values: CDR1 SQVTM, CDR2 ANQGSEA.

This clonotype was found many times. The rearrangement uses TRBV28 and TRBJ2-5; 8 bases are shared with TRBD1. V gave up 2 bases and J gave up 3 bases; unmatched junction bases: 2. Per germline, CDR1 MDHEN and CDR2 SYDVKM. The CDR3 is 14 residues long. The CDR3 sequence: CASSLRTGKETQYF. DNA for the CDR3: TGTGCCAGCAGTTTAAGGACAGGGAAAGAGACCCAGTACTTC.

This clonotype was recorded at least ten times. The rearrangement joins TRBV20-1 to TRBJ2-7; D is uncertain. Germline V gene lookup returns CDR1 DFQATT and CDR2 SNEGSKA (reference sequence). The CDR3 consists of 12 residues. Trimming left V 5 bases short and J 0 bases short, with 8 bases between. This CDR3 is CSASRSSYEQYF. CDR3 DNA: TGCAGTGCTTCGAGAAGCTCCTACGAGCAGTACTTC.

This clonotype was found many times. The chain is built from TRBV19 and TRBJ1-1; D is possibly TRBD1 (5 bases). CDR3 length: 14 residues. The V end was cut by 7 bases, the J end by 0 bases, with 12 bases between. Germline V gene data show CDR1 as LNHDA and CDR2 as SQIVND (reference sequence). Here the CDR3 DNA reads TGTGCCAGTAATAGTGACAGATTGAACACTGAAGCTTTCTTT. Its protein is CASNSDRLNTEAFF.

This clonotype was detected only a few times. A much larger clone differs from this one at a single base, so this may be a read error. The chain has TRBV27 and TRBJ2-7; tentative D call: TRBD2 (5 bases). The germline V gene encodes CDR1 MNHEY and CDR2 SMNVEV (reference sequence). There are 13 residues in the CDR3. The ends were cut back, 6 bases at V and 4 bases at J, with 13 bases in the middle. The CDR3 here is CASSKLGGYEQYF. The CDR3 coding sequence is TGTGCCAGCAGCAAACTCGGCGGGTACGAGCAGTACTTC.

This clonotype has ten or more counts. The chain links TRBV4-1 to TRBJ2-1, with 12 bases fitting TRBD2. Germline V CDR1 and CDR2: MGHRA, YSYEKL. The CDR3 sequence is 17 residues long. The V and J ends lost 0 bases and 7 bases, in that order; junction bases with no gene match: 7. DNA of the CDR3: TGCGCCAGCAGCCAAGATCACGTGACTAGCGGGAGTAATGAGCAGTTCTTC. This gives the protein CASSQDHVTSGSNEQFF.

In this sample, this clonotype turned up many times. The chain carries TRBV14 and TRBJ2-3; 7 nucleotides match TRBD2. From germline, CDR1 is SGHDN and CDR2 FVKESK. The ends lost 4 bases at V and 2 bases at J; junction bases unmatched: 12. The CDR3 spans 17 residues. CDR3 coding DNA: TGTGCCAGCAGCCCTCGGTGGACGGGGAGGGCCACAGATACGCAGTATTTT. Translated, it gives CASSPRWTGRATDTQYF.

V usage is TRBV20-1 and J usage is TRBJ2-1; 7 nucleotides match TRBD2. V was pared by 6 bases and J by 7 bases, with 21 bases of the junction left unmatched. Per the germline V gene, CDR1 is DFQATT and CDR2 is SNEGSKA (reference sequence). The CDR3 loop spans 17 amino acids. The CDR3 DNA follows: TGCAGTGCGCCCAGGACTAGTATCATTCCCCCGGGGAATGAGCAGTTCTTC. The encoded protein is CSAPRTSIIPPGNEQFF.

The chain recombines TRBV11-2 with TRBJ1-2, with TRBD1 identical over 9 bases. The junction had 4 bases not matched to a gene; V was cut back by 3 bases and J by 8 bases. Germline V gives CDR1 SGHAT, CDR2 FQNNGV. The CDR3 spans 13 residues. The CDR3: CASSLGQGGGYTF. The CDR3 DNA sequence: TGTGCCAGCAGCTTGGGACAGGGAGGCGGCTACACCTTC.

This clonotype was picked up many times. The chain carries TRBV6-5 and TRBJ2-5, with 7 bases identical to TRBD2. The V gene end was trimmed by 6 bases and the J gene end by 2 bases; junction bases not matched to a gene: 9. In germline, CDR1 is MNHEY, CDR2 SVGAGI. There are 15 residues in the CDR3. The DNA of the CDR3 is TGTGCCAGCAGATGGACCACTAGCGAACAAGAGACCCAGTACTTC. This codes for CASRWTTSEQETQYF.

This clonotype appeared a few times. A much larger clone lies a single base off, so this may be a read error. This chain connects TRBV23-1 to TRBJ2-2, with TRBD1 matching over 8 bases. TRBV23-1 is treated as an ORF (open reading frame) with a function not yet certain. This CDR3 region has 17 residues. The CDR3 spells CAGSQSSGGEDTGELFF. CDR3 coding DNA: TGCGCCGGCAGTCAATCGTCAGGGGGCGAAGACACCGGGGAGCTGTTTTTT.

This clonotype has ten or more counts. The chain recombines TRBV12-5 with TRBJ2-3; 8 bases are shared with TRBD1. Germline CDR1 LGHNT, CDR2 FRNRAP. The CDR3 spans 15 residues. The ends lost 1 base at V and 1 base at J; junction bases unmatched: 1. Here the CDR3 reads CASGLATGGTDTQYF. DNA of the CDR3: TGTGCTAGTGGTTTGGCGACAGGGGGCACAGATACGCAGTATTTT. Full variable domain (missing parts from reference TRBV12-5 and TRBJ2-3): DARVTQTPRHKVTEMGQEVTMRCQPILGHNTVFWYRQTMMQGLELLAYFRNRAPLDDSGMPKDRFSAEMPDATLATLKIQPSEPRDSAVYFCASGLATGGTDTQYFGPGTRLTVL.

Turning to this clonotype: This could be a read error, since a much larger clone is one nucleotide away. V is TRBV29-1 and J is TRBJ2-5, with no clear D. V was clipped by 1 base and J by 1 base, with 7 bases between them. CDR3 length equals 13 residues. Per germline, CDR1 SQVTM and CDR2 ANQGSEA. CDR3 in amino acids: CSVEGVSQETQYF. The DNA of the CDR3 is TGCAGCGTTGAAGGAGTTTCCCAAGAGACCCAGTACTTC.

The table lists this clonotype with many counts. The CDR3 nucleotides read TGTGCCAGCAGTTTCGGTTATAGGAACACCGGGGAGCTGTTTTTT. This encodes CASSFGYRNTGELFF. The chain joins TRBV12-3 or TRBV12-4 to TRBJ2-2; D is unclear. Trimming removed 3 bases from V and 1 base from J, with 9 bases in between. The CDR3 loop spans 15 amino acids.

This clonotype showed up many times. The genes are TRBV19 and TRBJ2-2; D is undetermined. CDR1 and CDR2 (germline): LNHDA, SQIVND (reference sequence). Trimming removed 4 bases from V and 1 base from J, with 13 bases in between. The CDR3 length is 16 residues. CDR3 sequence: CASSTRKTMNTGELFF. DNA of the CDR3: TGTGCCAGTAGTACCAGAAAAACCATGAACACCGGGGAGCTGTTTTTT. The full variable domain, in which reference TRBV19 and TRBJ2-2 provide the parts outside the CDR3, is DGGITQSPKYLFRKEGQNVTLSCEQNLNHDAMYWYRQDPGQGLRLIYYSQIVNDFQKGDIAEGYSVSREKKESFPLTVTSAQKNPTAFYLCASSTRKTMNTGELFFGEGSRLTVL.

This clonotype was counted at least ten times. The chain combines TRBV10-3 with TRBJ2-7; D is unclear. V was clipped by 4 bases and J by 4 bases, with 8 bases between them. CDR1 is ENHRY and CDR2 is SYGVKD in the germline V gene. The CDR3 contains 12 residues. CDR3 in amino acids: CAISVAEYEQYF. DNA for the CDR3: TGTGCCATCAGTGTGGCAGAGTACGAGCAGTACTTC.

Many counts were recorded for this clonotype. This chain joins TRBV9 and TRBJ2-5, with D possibly TRBD2 on 5 matching bases. V was trimmed by 2 bases and J by 5 bases, leaving 10 bases between them. The CDR3 is made up of 13 amino acids. Germline loops: CDR1 SGDLS, CDR2 YYNGEE. CDR3 sequence: CASSVPSIETQYF. The DNA of the CDR3 is TGTGCCAGCAGCGTGCCTAGCATCGAGACCCAGTACTTC. Drawing the rest from reference TRBV9 and TRBJ2-5, the complete variable domain is DSGVTQTPKHLITATGQRVTLRCSPRSGDLSVYWYQQSLDQGLQFLIQYYNGEERAKGNILERFSAQQFPDLHSELNLSSLELGDSALYFCASSVPSIETQYFGPGTRLLVL.

At least ten counts were recorded for this clonotype. This sequence joins TRBV12-3 or TRBV12-4 and TRBJ2-2; TRBD1 aligns across 8 bases. The CDR3 spans 14 residues. J lost 6 bases, V lost 2 bases, and 2 bases had no gene match. This chain's CDR3 is CASSLQGAPGELFF. CDR3 sequence (DNA): TGTGCCAGCAGTTTACAGGGGGCGCCCGGGGAGCTGTTTTTT.

This clonotype was recorded at least ten times. The gene calls are TRBV7-2 and TRBJ2-6, with D uncertain. Germline V lookup: CDR1 SGHTA, CDR2 FQGNSA. V was trimmed by 9 bases and J by 0 bases, leaving 9 bases between them. This CDR3 has 14 residues. The CDR3 sequence: CASFGDSGANVLTF. DNA for the CDR3: TGTGCCAGTTTTGGGGACTCTGGGGCCAACGTCCTGACTTTC.